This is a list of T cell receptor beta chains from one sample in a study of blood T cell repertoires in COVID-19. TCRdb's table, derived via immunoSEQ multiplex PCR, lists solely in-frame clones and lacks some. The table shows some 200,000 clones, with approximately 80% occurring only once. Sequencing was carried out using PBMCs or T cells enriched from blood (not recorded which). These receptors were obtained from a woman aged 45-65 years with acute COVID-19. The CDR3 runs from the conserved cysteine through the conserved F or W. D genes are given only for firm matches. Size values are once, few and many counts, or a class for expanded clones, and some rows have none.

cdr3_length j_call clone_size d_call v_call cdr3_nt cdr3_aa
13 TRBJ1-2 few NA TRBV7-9 TGTGCCAGCAGCTTAGCGATGGGGGGAAGCTACACCTTC CASSLAMGGSYTF
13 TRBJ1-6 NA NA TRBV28 TGTGCCAGCAGTCGACAGCAAAATTCACCCCTCCACTTT CASSRQQNSPLHF
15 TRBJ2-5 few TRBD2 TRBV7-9 TGTGCCAGCAGCTTAGGGACTAGGCAAGGGGAGACCCAGTACTTC CASSLGTRQGETQYF
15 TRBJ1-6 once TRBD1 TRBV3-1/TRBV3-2 TGTGCCAGCAGCCAGGAGGGACAGGGTCGTTCACCCCTCCACTTT CASSQEGQGRSPLHF
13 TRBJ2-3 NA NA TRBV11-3 TGTGCATCGGGGGTGACTCACACAGATACGCAGTATTTT CASGVTHTDTQYF
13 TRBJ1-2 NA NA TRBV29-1 TGCAGCGTTGGTGCCCGGGAGAACTATGGCTACACCTTC CSVGARENYGYTF
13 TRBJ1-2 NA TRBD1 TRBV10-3 TGTGCCATCAGTGGGGACAGGTCGTATGGCTACACCTTC CAISGDRSYGYTF
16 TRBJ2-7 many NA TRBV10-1 TGCGCCAGCATAGAAAAAAGCGGTTTAAGCTCCTACGAGCAGTACTTC CASIEKSGLSSYEQYF
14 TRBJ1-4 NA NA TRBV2 TGTGCCAGCAGTGTACAGGGCCTTAATGAAAAACTGTTTTTT CASSVQGLNEKLFF
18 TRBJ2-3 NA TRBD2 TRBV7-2 TGTGCCAGCAGCTTAGTCAGGGATCCTAGCGGGAGGGCTAATACGCAGTATTTT CASSLVRDPSGRANTQYF
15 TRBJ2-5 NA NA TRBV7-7 TGTGCTAGCAGCTTAAATGCAGGGGAGGGAGAGACCCAGTACTTC CASSLNAGEGETQYF
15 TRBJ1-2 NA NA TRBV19 TGTGCCAGTAGTATAGGTAACACGCCGCGGGGAGGCTACACCTTC CASSIGNTPRGGYTF
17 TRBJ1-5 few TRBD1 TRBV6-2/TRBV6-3 TGTGCCAGCAGCTCTCGGGACAGGGGACTTAGCAATCAGCCCCAGCATTTT CASSSRDRGLSNQPQHF
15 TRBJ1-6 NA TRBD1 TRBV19 TGTGCCAGCAAAGAAACGGACAGGGGACAATCACCCCTCCACTTT CASKETDRGQSPLHF
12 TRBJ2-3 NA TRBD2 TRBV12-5 TGTGCTAGTGGCCAGATAGCGGGAGGGTTGTATTTT CASGQIAGGLYF
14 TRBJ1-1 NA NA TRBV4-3 TGCGCCAGCAGCCAAGATAGGGGGGGCACTGAAGCTTTCTTT CASSQDRGGTEAFF
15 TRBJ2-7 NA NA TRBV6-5 TGTGCCAGCAGTTACTCCCCTCGGGGTAGCTACGAGCAGTACTTC CASSYSPRGSYEQYF
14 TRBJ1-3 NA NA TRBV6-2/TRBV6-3 TGTGCCAGCAGTACCGCGGGGTTTGGAAACCCCATATATTTT CASSTAGFGNPIYF
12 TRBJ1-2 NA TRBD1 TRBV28 TGTGCCAGCAGCGATGGGACAGCCGGCTACACCTTC CASSDGTAGYTF
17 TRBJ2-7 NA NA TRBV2 TGTGCCAGCCAACGCAAAAGGACAGTCCTTGACGCCTACGAGCAGTACTTC CASQRKRTVLDAYEQYF
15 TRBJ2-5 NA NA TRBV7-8 TGTGCCAGCAGCGTGACTAGGTTGGCGGGTGAGACCCAGTACTTC CASSVTRLAGETQYF
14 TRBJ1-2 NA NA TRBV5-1 TGCGCCAGCAGCTTGGGGGACATTTCCGCTGGCTACACCTTC CASSLGDISAGYTF
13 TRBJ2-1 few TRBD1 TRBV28 TGTGCCAGCGGACGGACAGGGGATAATGAGCAGTTCTTC CASGRTGDNEQFF
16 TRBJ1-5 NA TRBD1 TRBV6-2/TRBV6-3 TGTGCCAGCAGTACCCCGGGACAGGGCATAAATCAGCCCCAGCATTTT CASSTPGQGINQPQHF
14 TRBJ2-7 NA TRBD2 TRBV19 TGTGCCAGTAAGGCCAGCGGGAGTCGGTACGAGCAGTACTTC CASKASGSRYEQYF
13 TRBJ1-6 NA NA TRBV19 TGTGCCAGTACCTTGGAGGATAATTCACCCCTCCACTTT CASTLEDNSPLHF
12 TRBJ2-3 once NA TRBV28 TGTGCCACCGGGGTTAGCACAGATACGCAGTATTTT CATGVSTDTQYF
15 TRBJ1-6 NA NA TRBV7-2 TGTGCCAGCAGCTTAGACCGGGTCAAAAATTCACCCCTCCACTTT CASSLDRVKNSPLHF